A single sample is the source of the 7 T cell receptor beta chains below, sequenced in a study of blood T cell repertoires in COVID-19. Libraries were prepared by immunoSEQ multiplex PCR; TCRdb keeps only in-frame clonotypes and omits some of them. The sample holds about 54,000 clones; about nine tenths are singletons and the top ten take approximately 8%. The sample consisted of peripheral blood. The receptor set was obtained from a woman in her thirties or forties with active COVID-19.

V gene TRBV25-1 combines with J gene TRBJ2-5; possibly TRBD1 for D (5 bases). CDR3 length equals 14 residues. Trimming took off 6 bases at V and 1 base at J, with 12 bases between the two ends. Germline CDR1 reads MGHDK; CDR2 reads SYGVNS. CDR3 sequence: CASRGPQGQETQYF. The CDR3 DNA sequence: TGTGCCAGCAGAGGTCCCCAGGGCCAAGAGACCCAGTACTTC.

The chain joins TRBV5-1 to TRBJ1-1, with 7 positions matching TRBD1. Per the germline V gene, CDR1 is SGHRS and CDR2 is YFSETQ. V was pared by 1 base and J by 7 bases, with 16 bases of the junction left unmatched. The CDR3 covers 17 residues. Written as DNA, the CDR3 is TGCGCCAGCAGCTTGACAGGGGACCACCCCGCATTCCTTGAAGCTTTCTTT. It yields the protein CASSLTGDHPAFLEAFF.

V is TRBV7-9 and J is TRBJ1-2, with 7 nucleotides matching TRBD1. The CDR3 has 15 residues. V was clipped by 4 bases and J by 4 bases; unmatched bases: 9. Germline CDR1 reads SEHNR; CDR2 reads FQNEAQ (reference sequence). The CDR3 DNA sequence: TGTGCCAGCAGCTCCCGGGACAGACCCTTCTATGGCTACACCTTC. Encoded protein: CASSSRDRPFYGYTF.

This chain uses TRBV3-1 (or the pseudogene TRBV3-2) with TRBJ1-2; 7 nucleotides match TRBD1. V was clipped by 3 bases and J by 5 bases; unmatched bases: 3. The CDR3 spans 13 residues. CDR1 is LGHDT and CDR2 is YNNKEL in the germline V gene (reference sequence). The CDR3 nucleotides are TGTGCCAGCAGCCATAAGACAGGGTATGGCTACACCTTC. Its translation: CASSHKTGYGYTF.

The rearrangement joins TRBV5-1 to TRBJ2-5; 13 nucleotides align to TRBD2. V trimming: 4 bases; J trimming: 2 bases; junction bases outside the gene matches: 11. Per germline, CDR1 SGHRS and CDR2 YFSETQ. There are 18 residues in the CDR3. CDR3 amino acids: CASSPGTSGVSSQETQYF. The CDR3 region has the DNA TGCGCCAGCAGCCCCGGGACTAGCGGGGTCTCTTCTCAAGAGACCCAGTACTTC.

V usage is TRBV27 and J usage is TRBJ2-1, with 13 bases identical to TRBD2. Per the germline V gene, CDR1 is MNHEY and CDR2 is SMNVEV (reference sequence). CDR3 length equals 17 residues. The J segment lost 3 bases and the V segment lost 5 bases, leaving 7 bases of the junction unmatched. CDR3 DNA: TGTGCCAGCAGTCCCCGACTAGCGGGGGGCAGCTACAATGAGCAGTTCTTC. Translating gives CASSPRLAGGSYNEQFF.

The chain recombines TRBV5-4 with TRBJ2-1; possibly TRBD1 for D (5 bases). V was pared by 0 bases and J by 2 bases, with 15 bases between. The CDR3 loop spans 17 amino acids. Germline CDR1 is SGHNT and CDR2 is YYREEE (reference sequence). In nucleotides, the CDR3 is TGTGCCAGCAGCTTGGATGGCACAGGACAACCCTACAATGAGCAGTTCTTC. This translates into CASSLDGTGQPYNEQFF.